This is a list of T cell receptor beta chains from one sample in a study of cytomegalovirus exposure and HLA in healthy donors. Measured with immunoSEQ multiplex PCR; TCRdb has only the in-frame clones, and not every one. Of fewer than 130,000 clones listed, over 65% are singletons. The sequenced sample was PBMCs. These receptors were obtained from a woman aged 25 to 39 in good health and CMV-seronegative. Each CDR3 is given with its conserved first and last residue. D genes are given only for firm matches.

>TRBJ2-7|TRBV10-2|.
CASKSGTNYEQYF
>TRBJ2-5|TRBV2|.
CASSGLQETQYF
>TRBJ2-3|TRBV5-6|TRBD1
CASSIRQGAYTDTQYF
>TRBJ2-7|TRBV13|.
CASSLVTYEQYF
>TRBJ1-4|TRBV6-5|TRBD1
CASSYGTGGHEKLFF
>TRBJ1-5|TRBV7-2|.
CASSLAYNQPQHF
>TRBJ2-7|TRBV30|TRBD1
CAWTGTGPSYEQYF
>TRBJ2-1|TRBV7-7|TRBD2
CASSSGGSSYNEQFF
>TRBJ1-5|TRBV29-1|TRBD1
CSAGTGKHQPQHF
>TRBJ2-5|TRBV7-4|TRBD2
CASSDGLAGGQETQYF
>TRBJ1-3|TRBV28|.
CASSLDRSSGNTIYF
>TRBJ2-7|TRBV7-2|.
CASSYSFLASSWSYEQYF
>TRBJ2-5|TRBV5-6|TRBD2
CASSFWGSGNQETQYF
>TRBJ2-6|TRBV29-1|.
CSVVGGGAGANVLTF
>TRBJ2-2|TRBV30|.
CAWSVLTGELFF
>TRBJ2-3|TRBV29-1|TRBD2
CSVATSRGQRPTQYF
>TRBJ1-6|TRBV7-9|TRBD1
CASSAWRTGPIDSPLHF
>TRBJ2-1|TRBV29-1|TRBD1
CSVVLPGQGHNEQFF
>TRBJ2-7|TRBV13|.
CASSFYGTKHSYEQYF
>TRBJ2-4|TRBV9|.
CASSVGGGGLAKNIQYF
>TRBJ1-1|TRBV18|.
CASSSQAEAFF
>TRBJ1-4|TRBV7-9|TRBD1
CASSHRGLNEKLFF
>TRBJ2-2|TRBV27|TRBD2
CASSSGLLGTGELFF
>TRBJ1-2|TRBV7-9|TRBD1
CASSASGTELTNYGYTF
>TRBJ1-5|TRBV9|TRBD1
CASSGAGTGGRQPQHF
>TRBJ2-1|TRBV25-1|TRBD1
CASMATGGRNNEQFF
>TRBJ1-5|TRBV6-1|TRBD1
CASSGGTESNQPQHF
>TRBJ2-7|TRBV25-1|.
CASSLTGTYEQYF
>TRBJ1-5|TRBV6-1|TRBD1
CASITQGALNQPQHF
>TRBJ2-5|TRBV28|.
CASNADSQETQYF
>TRBJ2-1|TRBV15|TRBD2
CATSGGGSYNEQFF
>TRBJ2-1|TRBV7-2|TRBD1
CASSQGTGSYNEQFF
>TRBJ2-1|TRBV9|.
CASSVGTETYNEQFF